In this sample, the clone carrying this TCR beta chain turned up once. As yet, its antigen is unknown. Assay: immunoSEQ multiplex PCR; the TCRdb copy retains only in-frame clones and omits some. Of just under 65,000 clones in the sample, roughly nine tenths were seen once. The germline CDR1 and CDR2 sequences are SGHVS and FNYEAQ. The CDR3 consists of 12 residues. The V gene lost 1 base and the J gene lost 9 bases, with 10 bases spanning the gap. The data were obtained in a study of OX40 agonist ivuxolimab in advanced cancers. General study points: Clonal expansion by week 6 occurred in CD4+ and CD8+ blood T cells (at 0.1 to 3.0 mg/kg). There were also nonresponders showing low normalized T-cell clonal expansion.

The sample was CD4+ or CD8+ T cells sorted from blood, taken in a trial of the OX40 agonist ivuxolimab. J is TRBJ2-7 and V is TRBV7-6; D remains ambiguous. This receptor was obtained from an adult with an advanced solid tumor such as melanoma, head and neck, liver or kidney cancer. This CDR3 reads CASSLGPGGQYF. The CDR3 DNA sequence: TGTGCCAGCAGCTTAGGGCCGGGCGGGCAGTACTTC.